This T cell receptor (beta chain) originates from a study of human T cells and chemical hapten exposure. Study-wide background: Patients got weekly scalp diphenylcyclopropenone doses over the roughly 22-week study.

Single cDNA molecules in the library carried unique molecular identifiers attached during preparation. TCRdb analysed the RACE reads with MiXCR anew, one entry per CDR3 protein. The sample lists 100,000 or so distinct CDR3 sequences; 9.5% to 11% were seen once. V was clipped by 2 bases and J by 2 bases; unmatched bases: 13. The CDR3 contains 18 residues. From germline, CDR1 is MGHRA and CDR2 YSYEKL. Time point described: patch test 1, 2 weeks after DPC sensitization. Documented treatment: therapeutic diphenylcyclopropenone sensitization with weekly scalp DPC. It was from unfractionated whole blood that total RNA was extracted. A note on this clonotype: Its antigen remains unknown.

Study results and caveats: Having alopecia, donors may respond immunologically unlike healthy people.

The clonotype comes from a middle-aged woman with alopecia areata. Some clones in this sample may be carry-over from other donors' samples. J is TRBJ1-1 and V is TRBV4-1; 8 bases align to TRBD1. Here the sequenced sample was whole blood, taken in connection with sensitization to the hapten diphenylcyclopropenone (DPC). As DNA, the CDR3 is TGCGCCAGCAGCCAACTCGAAATAATCAGGGGGCTTAACACTGAAGCTTTCTTT. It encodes CASSQLEIIRGLNTEAFF.